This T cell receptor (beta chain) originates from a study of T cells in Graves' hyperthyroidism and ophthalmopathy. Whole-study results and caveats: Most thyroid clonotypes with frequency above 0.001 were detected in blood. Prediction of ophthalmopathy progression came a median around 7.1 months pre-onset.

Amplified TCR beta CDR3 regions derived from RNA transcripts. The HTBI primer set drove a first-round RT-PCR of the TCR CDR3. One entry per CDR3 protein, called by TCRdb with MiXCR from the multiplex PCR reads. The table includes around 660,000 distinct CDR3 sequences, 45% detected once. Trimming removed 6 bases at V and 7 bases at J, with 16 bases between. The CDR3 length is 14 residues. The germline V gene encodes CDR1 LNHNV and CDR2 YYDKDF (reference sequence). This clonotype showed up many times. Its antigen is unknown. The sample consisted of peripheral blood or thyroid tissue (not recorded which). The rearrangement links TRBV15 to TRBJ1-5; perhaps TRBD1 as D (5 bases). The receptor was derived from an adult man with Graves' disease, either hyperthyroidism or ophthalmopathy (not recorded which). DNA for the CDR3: TGTGCCACCAGACCTTGGGGGGTTGGCCAGCCCCAGCATTTT. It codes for CATRPWGVGQPQHF.